The T cell receptor (beta chain) described here comes from a study of glioma-infiltrating T cells (dated by TCRdb to about 2016). General notes on the study: Glioma tissue, non-neoplastic brain tissue and matched peripheral blood mononuclear cells were used as sources from which TCR alpha- and beta-chain repertoires were sequenced. To measure divergence between tissue and blood T-cell populations, each tissue-infiltrating repertoire was compared with the peripheral blood repertoire of the same patient. Three low-grade glioma patients, several primary glioblastoma patients and three non-glioma patients contributing non-neoplastic brain tissue were included in the paired cohort. General study outcomes and caveats: In non-neoplastic patients, VJ-independent divergence between tissue and blood fell below expectation, whereas in all gliomas, and especially in low-grade gliomas, the divergence rose above expectation. The group comparisons were based on small numbers of patients: three non-neoplastic, three low-grade glioma and several glioblastoma patients. Only a very small number of CDR3 sequences turned up in both tissue and blood, a result put down to high CDR3 diversity combined with limited sampling.

This clonotype was seen many times. Its specific antigen is unknown. No quality values exist for individual bases; no much larger clone is one base distant. The iRepertoire nested amplicon-rescue multiplex PCR (arm-PCR) platform was used to amplify TCR alpha and beta CDR3 regions from RNA. One-step reverse transcription and amplification used about 95-400 ng of tissue mRNA or PBMC total RNA as input. Following bead purification, Illumina adapters were added by a secondary multiplex PCR, and libraries between 200 and 400 bp were gel-purified. The libraries contained internal 6-nucleotide barcodes that were used for demultiplexing. Sequencing of libraries was performed on an Illumina MiSeq with 2x220 or 2x250 nucleotide paired-end reads. As for the authors' bioinformatics: FLASH 1.2.11 was used to merge paired reads, and BWA-MEM then aligned the reads to the GRCh37 human genome before TRA and TRB reads were extracted. V and J assignment used an IMGT-derived reference of cassette sequences and CDR3 motifs that included pseudogenes. Reads were translated in three frames, and productive CDR3s were defined by a C…FGXG motif without stop codons. A clonotype was defined as a unique combination of a V-J cassette pair and a CDR3 amino acid sequence. Filtering of reads was based on Hamming distance, with the threshold set by the sequence error rate of each sample in mapped regions. Through fastp at Q25 and MiXCR, TCRdb rebuilt clones from the public reads, retaining in-frame beta chains. Entries are consolidated by CDR3 protein sequence, retaining the most common genes and DNA. The V and J calls were determined by TCRdb, not by the authors. The sample profile shows some 190,000 distinct CDR3 sequences; 32% of them were found once. Roughly 21% of the sample belongs to the ten largest clones.

V loses 2 bases, J loses 6 bases, and the germline ends lie 14 bases apart. CDR1 and CDR2 are read off the germline V gene as MNHEY and SVGEGT. Spanning cysteine to phenylalanine, the CDR3 consists of 15 amino acids. The entry retains the CDR3 DNA only, 45 bases that are in frame from base 1. The chain links TRBV6-2 or TRBV6-3 with TRBJ2-1, and the D gene may be TRBD1, 6 bases matching. Material for sequencing was glioma tissue, nonneoplastic brain tissue, or PBMCs (not recorded which). The sequence came from a human donor with low-grade glioma or glioblastoma, undergoing nonglioma brain surgery, or in good health (not recorded which). This receptor carries the CDR3 CASSYDWGLPNEQFF. The DNA sequence reads TGTGCCAGCAGTTACGATTGGGGGCTCCCCAATGAGCAGTTCTTC.